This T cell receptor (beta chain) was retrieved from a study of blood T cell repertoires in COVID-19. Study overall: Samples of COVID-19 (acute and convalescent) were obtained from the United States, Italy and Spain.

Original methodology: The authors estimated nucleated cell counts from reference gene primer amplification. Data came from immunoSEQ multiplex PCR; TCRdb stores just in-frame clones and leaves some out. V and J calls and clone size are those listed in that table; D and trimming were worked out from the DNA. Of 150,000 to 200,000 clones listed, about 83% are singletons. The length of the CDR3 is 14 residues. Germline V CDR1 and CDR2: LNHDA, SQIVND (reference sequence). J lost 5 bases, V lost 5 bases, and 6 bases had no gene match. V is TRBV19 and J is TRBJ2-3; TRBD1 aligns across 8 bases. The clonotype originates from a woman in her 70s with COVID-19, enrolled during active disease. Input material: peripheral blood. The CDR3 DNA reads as TGTGCCAGTAGTGTGACAGGGGAGGAAGATACGCAGTATTTT. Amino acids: CASSVTGEEDTQYF.